These T cell receptor beta chains were read from a single sample in a study of cytomegalovirus exposure and HLA in healthy donors. Data came from immunoSEQ multiplex PCR; TCRdb stores just in-frame clones and leaves some out. This table has approximately 140,000 clones, roughly four fifths appearing once. Sequenced: PBMCs. The source is a woman aged 35 to 49 in good health and CMV-seropositive. Each CDR3 is given with its conserved first and last residue. D genes are given only for firm matches. Clone size is shown for a subset of rows, as once, few, many or a class of expanded clone.

J	size	D	V	CDR3	DNA
TRBJ2-4	.	.	TRBV15	CATSREGFKGNFAKNIQYF	TGTGCCACCAGCAGAGAAGGTTTTAAGGGGAATTTCGCCAAAAACATTCAGTACTTC
TRBJ2-3	.	TRBD2	TRBV7-2	CASSLGTSGPDTQYF	TGTGCCAGCAGCTTAGGGACTAGCGGGCCAGATACGCAGTATTTT
TRBJ2-7	.	.	TRBV19	CASSMGGKSSYEQYF	TGTGCCAGTAGTATGGGCGGGAAAAGCTCCTACGAGCAGTACTTC
TRBJ1-2	.	.	TRBV5-4	CASSLTVNYGYTF	TGTGCCAGCAGCCTGACAGTTAACTATGGCTACACCTTC
TRBJ2-2	.	TRBD2	TRBV5-5	CASSLIAGGPTGELFF	TGTGCCAGCAGCTTGATAGCGGGAGGGCCAACCGGGGAGCTGTTTTTT
TRBJ2-4	.	TRBD1	TRBV9	CASSRAGTGGHIQYF	TGTGCCAGCAGCCGAGCCGGGACAGGGGGCCACATTCAGTACTTC
TRBJ1-6	.	TRBD1	TRBV5-8	CASSLAGTGVSPLHF	TGTGCCAGCAGCTTGGCCGGGACAGGGGTTTCACCCCTCCACTTT
TRBJ2-6	.	.	TRBV5-4	CASSFVVLSGANVLTF	TGTGCCAGCAGCTTCGTCGTCCTCTCTGGGGCCAACGTCCTGACTTTC
TRBJ1-2	.	.	TRBV9	CASSVGGGGYTF	TGTGCCAGCAGCGTTGGGGGCGGTGGCTACACCTTC
TRBJ2-7	.	.	TRBV6-1	CASSAQGTYEQYF	TGTGCCAGCAGTGCGCAGGGGACCTACGAGCAGTACTTC
TRBJ2-7	.	.	TRBV19	CASSMRRSYEQYF	TGTGCCAGTAGTATGCGCCGATCCTACGAGCAGTACTTC
TRBJ1-1	.	TRBD1	TRBV25-1	CASRGQLNTEAFF	TGTGCCAGCAGGGGACAGCTGAACACTGAAGCTTTCTTT
TRBJ1-2	.	TRBD1	TRBV5-4	CASSLGGGQDNYGYTF	TGTGCCAGCAGCTTGGGGGGGGGACAGGATAACTATGGCTACACCTTC
TRBJ2-2	.	.	TRBV5-3	CARSATWRLNTGELFF	TGTGCCAGAAGCGCGACGTGGCGGTTAAACACCGGGGAGCTGTTTTTT
TRBJ2-5	once	TRBD1	TRBV7-2	CASSKGQLRETQYF	TGTGCCAGCAGCAAGGGACAGCTGCGGGAGACCCAGTACTTC
TRBJ2-7	.	.	TRBV19	CASSIGREGYEQYF	TGTGCCAGTAGTATTGGCAGGGAAGGCTACGAGCAGTACTTC
TRBJ2-7	once	TRBD2	TRBV5-4	CASSETSGRVEQYF	TGTGCCAGCAGCGAGACTAGCGGGAGGGTCGAGCAGTACTTC
TRBJ2-5	.	.	TRBV29-1	CSVETGLETQYF	TGCAGCGTTGAAACAGGGTTGGAGACCCAGTACTTC
TRBJ2-1	.	TRBD2	TRBV19	CASSRTSGRVGEQFF	TGTGCCAGTAGCCGGACTAGCGGGAGGGTGGGTGAGCAGTTCTTC
TRBJ1-1	.	TRBD1	TRBV28	CASRSPGQGFTEAFF	TGTGCCAGCAGGAGCCCGGGACAGGGGTTCACTGAAGCTTTCTTT
TRBJ1-6	.	.	TRBV5-4	CASSLDSENPLHF	TGTGCCAGCAGCTTGGACAGTGAGAACCCCCTCCACTTT
TRBJ2-6	.	.	TRBV7-3	CASSPSAGANVLTF	TGTGCCAGCAGCCCCTCGGCTGGGGCCAACGTCCTGACTTTC
TRBJ2-2	.	.	TRBV18	CASSPRVLLPTGELFF	TGTGCCAGCTCACCACGAGTCTTGCTTCCAACCGGGGAGCTGTTTTTT
TRBJ2-3	.	.	TRBV7-8	CASNLLLGGESDTQYF	TGTGCCAGCAACCTACTCTTAGGGGGAGAGTCAGATACGCAGTATTTT
TRBJ2-7	.	TRBD2	TRBV15	CATSYGLAFSPEQYF	TGTGCCACCAGCTACGGACTAGCATTTTCCCCCGAGCAGTACTTC
TRBJ2-5	.	.	TRBV30	CAWGAETQYF	TGTGCCTGGGGGGCCGAGACCCAGTACTTC
TRBJ2-5	.	TRBD2	TRBV7-3	CASSFGGTSAETQYF	TGTGCCAGCAGCTTCGGCGGGACTAGCGCAGAGACCCAGTACTTC
TRBJ2-7	.	.	TRBV28	CASRAGTGLYEQYF	TGTGCCAGCAGGGCCGGGACGGGACTCTACGAGCAGTACTTC
TRBJ1-1	.	TRBD1	TRBV27	CASSLSPGTETNTEAFF	TGTGCCAGCAGTTTATCGCCCGGGACAGAAACTAACACTGAAGCTTTCTTT
TRBJ1-1	.	.	TRBV7-9	CASSSREGGLSGSEAFF	TGTGCCAGCAGCTCCAGGGAGGGCGGTCTGAGTGGATCTGAAGCTTTCTTT
TRBJ2-4	.	.	TRBV7-2	CASSLFGVNIQYF	TGTGCCAGCAGCTTATTCGGGGTAAACATTCAGTACTTC
TRBJ2-3	.	TRBD2	TRBV4-1	CASSQASGSTDTQYF	TGCGCCAGCAGCCAAGCTAGCGGGTCCACAGATACGCAGTATTTT
TRBJ2-7	.	TRBD1	TRBV5-1	CASSLTGTGTYEQYF	TGCGCCAGCAGCTTGACCGGGACAGGCACCTACGAGCAGTACTTC
TRBJ1-1	.	.	TRBV5-6	CASSHPGRLNTEAFF	TGTGCCAGCAGCCACCCGGGGAGATTGAACACTGAAGCTTTCTTT
TRBJ1-4	few	.	TRBV5-6	CASSLQFQGSTNEKLFF	TGTGCCAGCAGCCTACAATTCCAGGGTTCAACTAATGAAAAACTGTTTTTT
TRBJ1-1	.	TRBD1	TRBV10-3	CAIMKDREHTEAFF	TGTGCCATCATGAAGGACAGGGAGCACACTGAAGCTTTCTTT
TRBJ2-1	.	.	TRBV18	CASSPKLENNEQFF	TGTGCCAGCTCACCAAAGCTCGAAAACAATGAGCAGTTCTTC
TRBJ2-7	.	.	TRBV13	CASSSMTRTIYEQYF	TGTGCCAGCAGCTCAATGACTCGGACTATCTACGAGCAGTACTTC
TRBJ2-3	.	TRBD1	TRBV7-3	CASSPTGTGKTQYF	TGTGCCAGCAGCCCCACCGGGACAGGGAAAACGCAGTATTTT
TRBJ2-1	.	TRBD2	TRBV5-1	CASSLALTPAGGLSYNEQFF	TGCGCCAGCAGCTTGGCCTTGACTCCAGCGGGGGGCCTGTCCTACAATGAGCAGTTCTTC
TRBJ1-3	.	.	TRBV6-1	CASNRGSGNTIYF	TGTGCCAGCAACCGGGGCTCTGGAAACACCATATATTTT
TRBJ2-1	.	TRBD2	TRBV6-4	CASSDGTSGNNEQFF	TGTGCCAGCAGTGACGGGACTAGCGGGAACAATGAGCAGTTCTTC
TRBJ1-4	.	.	TRBV5-1	CASSLTGSQIGVFF	TGCGCCAGCAGCTTGACAGGGTCCCAAATCGGAGTGTTTTTT
TRBJ2-2	few	TRBD2	TRBV19	CASSMGGLGNTGELFF	TGTGCCAGTAGTATGGGAGGGCTAGGAAACACCGGGGAGCTGTTTTTT
TRBJ2-1	few	TRBD2	TRBV4-2	CASSRSGGGPNEQFF	TGTGCCAGCAGCCGTAGCGGGGGGGGACCCAATGAGCAGTTCTTC
TRBJ2-2	.	.	TRBV5-1	CASSLALGQTGELFF	TGCGCCAGCAGCTTGGCCCTAGGACAGACCGGGGAGCTGTTTTTT
TRBJ1-2	.	.	TRBV28	CASSLGSSYGYTF	TGTGCCAGCAGTTTAGGGAGTTCCTATGGCTACACCTTC
TRBJ1-2	.	TRBD1	TRBV7-9	CASVFGQGVNYGYTF	TGTGCCAGTGTGTTTGGACAGGGCGTTAACTATGGCTACACCTTC
TRBJ2-7	.	TRBD2	TRBV29-1	CSFSGSTSEQYF	TGCAGCTTTAGCGGGAGTACCAGCGAGCAGTACTTC
TRBJ2-3	.	.	TRBV7-2	CASSLRRTDTQYF	TGTGCCAGCAGCTTACGGCGGACAGATACGCAGTATTTT
TRBJ1-1	.	.	TRBV7-9	CASSLRQVIPVNTEAFF	TGTGCCAGCAGCTTACGACAAGTTATTCCCGTGAACACTGAAGCTTTCTTT
TRBJ1-5	.	.	TRBV6-1	CASSGLGNQPQHF	TGTGCCAGCAGTGGACTGGGCAATCAGCCCCAGCATTTT
TRBJ2-1	few	TRBD2	TRBV7-6	CASSSGLAGVVDEQFF	TGTGCCAGCAGCTCAGGACTAGCGGGAGTCGTGGATGAGCAGTTCTTC